The 29 T cell receptor beta chains reported below all come from one sample, sequenced in a study of control samples from healthy donors and cancer patients. Data came from immunoSEQ multiplex PCR; TCRdb stores just in-frame clones and leaves some out. Of around 51,000 clones listed, about 90% were seen once; the top ten hold just under 40%. The sequenced sample consisted of PBMCs. The receptors here all came from a man between 50 and 59 years old with head and neck cancer.

The gene calls are TRBV3-1 (or the pseudogene TRBV3-2) and TRBJ2-7; D is possibly TRBD1 (6 bases). V gave up 4 bases and J gave up 2 bases, with 15 bases separating them. The germline V gene encodes CDR1 LGHDT and CDR2 YNNKEL (reference sequence). The CDR3 is 15 residues long. CDR3 residues: CASSRLNRDPYEQYF. CDR3 nucleotide sequence: TGTGCCAGCAGCCGACTCAACAGGGACCCCTACGAGCAGTACTTC.

This clone was detected once. CDR3 sequence: CATSNGTSGYNEQFF. The CDR3 DNA is TGTGCCACCAGCAATGGGACTAGCGGCTACAATGAGCAGTTCTTC. This chain uses TRBV15 with TRBJ2-1, with 11 positions matching TRBD2. Germline-derived CDR1 and CDR2 are LNHNV and YYDKDF (reference sequence). CDR3 length equals 15 residues. Germline trimming cut 4 bases from V and 3 bases from J; bases unmatched to any gene: 2.

V and J are TRBV6-2 or TRBV6-3 and TRBJ2-5; D is unclear. The CDR3 has 12 residues. V lost 4 bases, J lost 5 bases, and 8 bases lay in between. Germline V CDR1 and CDR2: MNHEY, SVGEGT. The CDR3 spells CASSFLSETQYF. The CDR3 coding sequence is TGTGCCAGCAGTTTCCTGAGTGAGACCCAGTACTTC.

This chain joins TRBV10-3 and TRBJ2-3; 11 bases align to TRBD2. V shed 5 bases and J 4 bases; nucleotides not matched to a gene: 5. CDR1 is ENHRY, CDR2 SYGVKD, per germline. The CDR3 spans 15 residues. CDR3 residues: CAISKTSGGADTQYF. The CDR3 coding sequence is TGTGCCATCAGTAAAACTAGCGGGGGAGCAGATACGCAGTATTTT.

The rearrangement joins TRBV7-6 to TRBJ1-1, with 9 bases identical to TRBD1. The CDR3 sequence is 14 residues long. The trim removed 5 bases at V and 0 bases at J, leaving 1 base unmatched. Germline V lookup: CDR1 SGHVS, CDR2 FNYEAQ. CDR3 DNA sequence: TGTGCCAGCAGCGGGACAGGGTTGAACACTGAAGCTTTCTTT. Translating gives CASSGTGLNTEAFF.

The V and J genes are TRBV15 and TRBJ2-7; no firm D call. Germline CDR1 and CDR2: LNHNV and YYDKDF (reference sequence). The CDR3 consists of 14 residues. Trimming shortened V by 4 bases and J by 4 bases, and 14 bases separated the two germline ends. This chain's CDR3 is CATSNGYASYEQYF. The CDR3 bases are TGTGCCACCAGCAACGGATACGCTTCATACGAGCAGTACTTC.

V and J are TRBV7-2 and TRBJ2-3, with D perhaps being TRBD1 or TRBD2 (6 bases each). Trimming removed 2 bases from V and 0 bases from J, with 15 bases in between. CDR1 and CDR2 (germline): SGHTA, FQGNSA. CDR3 length: 17 residues. The CDR3 loop reads CASSLRGAPSSTDTQYF. For the CDR3, the DNA is TGTGCCAGCAGCTTAAGGGGGGCACCGTCTAGCACAGATACGCAGTATTTT. The whole variable domain, remainder taken from reference TRBV7-2 and TRBJ2-3, is GAGVSQSPSNKVTEKGKDVELRCDPISGHTALYWYRQSLGQGLEFLIYFQGNSAPDKSGLPSDRFSAERTGGSVSTLTIQRTQQEDSAVYLCASSLRGAPSSTDTQYFGPGTRLTVL.

The chain carries TRBV16 and TRBJ1-5, with 10 positions matching TRBD1. From germline, CDR1 is KGHSY and CDR2 FQNENV. This CDR3 has 16 amino acids. With V trimmed by 4 bases and J by 6 bases, 9 bases remained unmatched. The CDR3 region is CASSPRRDRGGQPQHF. The CDR3 nucleotides read TGTGCCAGCAGCCCCCGGCGGGACAGGGGTGGTCAGCCCCAGCATTTT.

This sequence joins TRBV11-2 and TRBJ1-3; D unresolved. Germline V CDR1 and CDR2: SGHAT, FQNNGV. V was clipped by 8 bases and J by 0 bases, with 17 bases between them. This CDR3 comprises 16 residues. CDR3 coding DNA: TGTGCCAGCCGGAGCCTTCGACAATTCTCTGGAAACACCATATATTTT. It yields the protein CASRSLRQFSGNTIYF.

The chain employs TRBV7-7 and TRBJ2-6, with TRBD2 as a possible D gene (5 bases). Germline values: CDR1 SSHAT, CDR2 FNYEAQ (reference sequence). Trimming left V 6 bases short and J 1 base short, with 10 bases between. The CDR3 consists of 15 residues. The CDR3 DNA sequence: TGTGCCAGCAGTCCTAGCTTATCTGGGGCCAACGTCCTGACTTTC. It encodes CASSPSLSGANVLTF.

The gene calls are TRBV5-8 and TRBJ2-3; D call uncertain. Per germline, CDR1 SGHTS and CDR2 YDEGEE. The CDR3 totals 17 residues. Trimming removed 0 bases at V and 3 bases at J, with 17 bases between. CDR3 sequence reads: CASSLGTLVGITDTQYF. In DNA form, the CDR3 reads TGTGCCAGCAGCTTGGGAACACTGGTTGGAATTACAGATACGCAGTATTTT.

The V and J genes are TRBV7-2 and TRBJ2-7; maybe TRBD2 (5 bases). CDR3 length: 15 residues. Germline V gives CDR1 SGHTA, CDR2 FQGNSA. The V end lost 0 bases, the J end lost 3 bases, and 12 bases lay between the germline ends. The CDR3 nucleotides read TGTGCCAGCAGCTTAGCTCCGGGGAACCGCTACGAGCAGTACTTC. Its translation: CASSLAPGNRYEQYF.

The rearrangement joins TRBV10-3 to TRBJ2-3; 8 bases line up with TRBD2. CDR1 and CDR2 (germline): ENHRY, SYGVKD. The CDR3 is 16 amino acids. Germline trimming cut 0 bases from V and 3 bases from J; bases unmatched to any gene: 5. In DNA, the CDR3 is TGTGCCATCAGTGAGTCGACGGGAGGGCGGACAGATACGCAGTATTTT. As protein: CAISESTGGRTDTQYF.

This chain joins TRBV29-1 and TRBJ1-1, with 8 bases that match TRBD1. With V trimmed by 7 bases and J by 4 bases, 8 bases remained unmatched. The length of the CDR3 is 13 residues. Germline V lookup: CDR1 SQVTM, CDR2 ANQGSEA. CDR3 DNA: TGCAGCGCTCCACAGGGGGAGGGCACTGAAGCTTTCTTT. Translated: CSAPQGEGTEAFF.

The chain joins TRBV3-1 (or the pseudogene TRBV3-2) to TRBJ1-6; 8 bases fit TRBD1. V shed 10 bases, J shed 9 bases, and the junction held 14 bases outside the gene matches. Looked up from germline, CDR1 is LGHDT and CDR2 is YNNKEL (reference sequence). The CDR3 covers 15 residues. DNA for the CDR3: TGTGCCACCCAGAGACAGGGGACAGGTCCTTCACCCCTCCACTTT. Its protein product is CATQRQGTGPSPLHF.

The rearrangement joins TRBV6-4 to TRBJ1-5; D remains ambiguous. Per the germline V gene, CDR1 is MRHNA and CDR2 is SNTAGT. The CDR3 contains 13 residues. The V end lost 10 bases, the J end lost 7 bases, and 17 bases lay between the germline ends. CDR3 DNA: TGTGCCACTGCGCAGGAGGTCCAACAGCCCCAGCATTTT. Residues: CATAQEVQQPQHF.

The chain employs TRBV19 and TRBJ1-4, with D possibly matching TRBD1 (5 bases). CDR3 length: 15 amino acids. Trimming shortened V by 0 bases and J by 4 bases, and 9 bases separated the two germline ends. Germline V CDR1 and CDR2: LNHDA, SQIVND (reference sequence). DNA for the CDR3: TGTGCCAGTAGTATAGACAGGGAAATTAATGAAAAACTGTTTTTT. Translated, it gives CASSIDREINEKLFF. Full variable domain (rest looked up from reference TRBV19 and TRBJ1-4): DGGITQSPKYLFRKEGQNVTLSCEQNLNHDAMYWYRQDPGQGLRLIYYSQIVNDFQKGDIAEGYSVSREKKESFPLTVTSAQKNPTAFYLCASSIDREINEKLFFGSGTQLSVL.

V and J are TRBV15 and TRBJ2-5; tentatively, D is TRBD2 (6 bases). Trimming left V 5 bases short and J 4 bases short, with 14 bases between. The CDR3 is made up of 14 amino acids. Looked up from germline, CDR1 is LNHNV and CDR2 is YYDKDF (reference sequence). In DNA form, the CDR3 reads TGTGCCACCAGCCGACCGGGGGTAGGAGAGACCCAGTACTTC. It translates to CATSRPGVGETQYF.

The chain recombines TRBV9 with TRBJ1-4, with D tentatively TRBD1 (5 bases). V was trimmed by 3 bases and J by 6 bases, leaving 18 bases between them. Germline CDR1 is SGDLS and CDR2 is YYNGEE. The CDR3 runs to 16 residues. The CDR3 protein is CASSDMGTDDYEKLFF. The DNA of the CDR3 is TGTGCCAGCAGCGATATGGGGACGGATGATTATGAAAAACTGTTTTTT.

The V and J genes are TRBV12-3 or TRBV12-4 and TRBJ2-7; no reliable D call. The CDR3 is made up of 11 amino acids. Trimming shortened V by 1 base and J by 4 bases, and 2 bases separated the two germline ends. DNA of the CDR3: TGTGCCAGCAGTTTAGAATACGAGCAGTACTTC. As protein: CASSLEYEQYF.

The rearrangement joins TRBV18 to TRBJ2-2; no reliable D call. Germline lookup yields CDR1 KGHSH and CDR2 LQKENI. Trimming shortened V by 1 base and J by 6 bases, and 6 bases separated the two germline ends. The CDR3 consists of 13 residues. CDR3 amino acids: CASSPRSPGELFF. The CDR3 bases are TGTGCCAGCTCACCACGGAGTCCCGGGGAGCTGTTTTTT. The entire variable domain, with the rest obtained from reference TRBV18 and TRBJ2-2, is as follows: NAGVMQNPRHLVRRRGQEARLRCSPMKGHSHVYWYRQLPEEGLKFMVYLQKENIIDESGMPKERFSAEFPKEGPSILRIQQVVRGDSAAYFCASSPRSPGELFFGEGSRLTVL.

The gene calls are TRBV27 and TRBJ2-1; 8 positions agree with TRBD2. V trimming: 6 bases; J trimming: 5 bases; junction bases outside the gene matches: 15. This CDR3 has 17 amino acids. Looked up from germline, CDR1 is MNHEY and CDR2 is SMNVEV (reference sequence). CDR3 DNA sequence: TGTGCCAGCAGACCGTTCTCGGGCCTAGCGGGTGACAATGAGCAGTTCTTC. Translating gives CASRPFSGLAGDNEQFF.

The CDR3 region is CASSWRGGTGNTIYF. The CDR3 nucleotides read TGTGCCAGCAGCTGGCGGGGGGGAACTGGAAACACCATATATTTT. V gene TRBV7-6 combines with J gene TRBJ1-3, with D tentatively TRBD1 (5 bases). Looked up from germline, CDR1 is SGHVS and CDR2 is FNYEAQ. This CDR3 contains 15 residues. V lost 4 bases and J lost 2, with 12 bases in between.

The chain recombines TRBV7-6 with TRBJ2-1; 9 bases are a match to TRBD2. V lost 2 bases to trimming and J lost 7 bases; unmatched junction nucleotides: 9. Germline CDR1 reads SGHVS; CDR2 reads FNYEAQ. CDR3 length: 16 amino acids. The CDR3 region has the DNA TGTGCCAGCAGCTTACTCTACCGGCTAGCGGGGAATGAGCAGTTCTTC. It yields the protein CASSLLYRLAGNEQFF.

The chain uses TRBV6-1 and TRBJ1-5, with unresolved D. Trimming shortened V by 2 bases and J by 0 bases, and 8 bases separated the two germline ends. This CDR3 has 15 amino acids. Per germline, CDR1 MNHNS and CDR2 SASEGT. CDR3 protein: CASSELGSSNQPQHF. The CDR3 DNA reads as TGTGCCAGCAGTGAATTGGGGAGTAGCAATCAGCCCCAGCATTTT.

The J gene is TRBJ2-1, the V gene TRBV20-1; a weak D match, TRBD2 (6 bases). Trimming shortened V by 3 bases and J by 9 bases, and 15 bases separated the two germline ends. The CDR3 consists of 13 residues. The germline gives CDR1 DFQATT, CDR2 SNEGSKA (reference sequence). The CDR3 coding sequence is TGCAGTGCTAGTCGACTAGTGGGGGGTGAGCAGTTCTTC. Translated, it gives CSASRLVGGEQFF.

This chain joins TRBV3-1 (or the pseudogene TRBV3-2) and TRBJ2-5, with TRBD1 identical over 10 bases. This CDR3 has 16 amino acids. The germline V gene has CDR1 LGHDT and CDR2 YNNKEL (reference sequence). The trim removed 1 base at V and 7 bases at J, leaving 9 bases unmatched. CDR3: CASSQGPPGQGTTQYF. The DNA for the CDR3 is TGTGCCAGCAGCCAAGGTCCACCGGGACAGGGGACGACCCAGTACTTC.

This sequence joins TRBV18 and TRBJ2-1; 10 bases are shared with TRBD2. The ends lost 2 bases at V and 3 bases at J; junction bases unmatched: 1. The CDR3 length is 15 residues. CDR1 and CDR2 from the germline V gene are KGHSH and LQKENI. The CDR3 bases are TGTGCCAGCTCACCAAGGACTAGCGGCTACAATGAGCAGTTCTTC. It specifies CASSPRTSGYNEQFF.

V and J are TRBV6-2 or TRBV6-3 and TRBJ2-7; D is possibly TRBD2 (6 bases). CDR3 size: 13 residues. V lost 0 bases and J 5 bases, leaving 8 bases between the germline ends. Germline V gene sequence: CDR1 MNHEY, CDR2 SVGEGT. The CDR3 reads CASSYSAGNEQYF. The CDR3 nucleotides are TGTGCCAGCAGTTACTCGGCGGGGAACGAGCAGTACTTC.